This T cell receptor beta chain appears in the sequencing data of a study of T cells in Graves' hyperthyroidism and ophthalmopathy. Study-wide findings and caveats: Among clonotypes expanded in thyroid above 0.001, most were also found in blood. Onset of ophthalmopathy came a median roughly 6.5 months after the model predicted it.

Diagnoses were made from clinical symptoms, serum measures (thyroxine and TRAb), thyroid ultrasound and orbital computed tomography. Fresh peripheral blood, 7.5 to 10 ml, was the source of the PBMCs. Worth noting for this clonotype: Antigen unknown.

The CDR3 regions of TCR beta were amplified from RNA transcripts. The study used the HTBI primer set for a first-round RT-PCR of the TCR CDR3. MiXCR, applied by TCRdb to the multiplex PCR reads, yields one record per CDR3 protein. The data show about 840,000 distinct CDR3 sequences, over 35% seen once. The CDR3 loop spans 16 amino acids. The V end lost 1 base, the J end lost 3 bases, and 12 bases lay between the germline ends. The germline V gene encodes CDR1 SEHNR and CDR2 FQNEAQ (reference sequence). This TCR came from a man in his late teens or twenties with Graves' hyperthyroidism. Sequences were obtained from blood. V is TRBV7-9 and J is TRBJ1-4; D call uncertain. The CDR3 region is CASSLVGIGPNEKLFF. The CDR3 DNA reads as TGTGCCAGCAGCTTAGTGGGCATAGGGCCTAATGAAAAACTGTTTTTT.